A single sample is the source of the 25 T cell receptor beta chains below, sequenced in a study of Graves' ophthalmopathy and Graves' hyperthyroidism. RNA transcripts were the source from which TCR beta CDR3 regions were amplified. The first round was an RT-PCR with HTBI primers, and the second round was a multiplex PCR. MiXCR, run by TCRdb on the multiplex PCR reads, gives a single entry per CDR3 protein. The sample holds 680,000 or so distinct CDR3 sequences; about 24% are singletons and the top ten take approximately 7%. The specimen was peripheral blood. The receptors come from a woman in her late teens or twenties with stable Graves' hyperthyroidism. Some clones in this sample may be carry-over from other donors' samples.

This clonotype was detected many times. Germline and junction disagree at one end, which may indicate a read error. V and J are TRBV28 and TRBJ2-5; 11 bases are a match to TRBD1. CDR1 MDHEN and CDR2 SYDVKM come from the germline V gene. This CDR3 has 12 residues. DNA for the CDR3: TGTGCCAGCAGCCCTGGGACAGGGGGTCAGAGGTTC. Residues: CASSPGTGGQRF.

About this clonotype itself: A much more abundant neighbour one base away suggests this may be a read error. Written as DNA, the CDR3 is TGTGCCATCAGAAGGGACAGGGAGGCTGAAGCTTTCTTT. Its protein product is CAIRRDREAEAFF. The genes are TRBV10-3 and TRBJ1-1; 9 nucleotides align to TRBD1. There are 13 residues in the CDR3. Germline CDR1 ENHRY, CDR2 SYGVKD. V trimming: 6 bases; J trimming: 6 bases; junction bases outside the gene matches: 5.

This clonotype occurred many times. This sequence joins TRBV12-3 or TRBV12-4 and TRBJ2-5, with 8 positions matching TRBD2. With 3 bases clipped from V and 1 base from J, the junction kept 7 bases outside the gene matches. CDR3 length equals 16 residues. Here the CDR3 reads CASSFGAGGTQETQYF. The CDR3 DNA is TGTGCCAGCAGTTTCGGGGCGGGGGGCACCCAAGAGACCCAGTACTTC.

The rearrangement uses TRBV12-5 and TRBJ2-7; 9 bases fit TRBD1. Looked up from germline, CDR1 is LGHNT and CDR2 is FRNRAP. The CDR3 is 15 residues long. The ends lost 6 bases at V and 6 bases at J; junction bases unmatched: 12. CDR3 sequence: CASGRMGQGTCEQYF. Written as DNA, the CDR3 is TGTGCTAGTGGCCGCATGGGACAGGGAACGTGCGAGCAGTACTTC.

The genes are TRBV6-8 and TRBJ2-2; TRBD2 agrees at 7 bases. The V gene's germline CDR1 is MNHGY and CDR2 SAAAGT. J was trimmed by 1 base and V by 8 bases; bases with no gene match: 13. This CDR3 spans 17 amino acids. This CDR3 is CASLLPVTSRNTGELFF. CDR3 in DNA: TGTGCCAGCTTACTCCCCGTGACTAGCAGGAACACCGGGGAGCTGTTTTTT.

This clonotype was counted many times. This chain uses TRBV2 with TRBJ2-6, with 8 bases that match TRBD1. CDR1 and CDR2 from the germline V gene are SNHLY and FYNNEI. V shed 9 bases and J 0 bases; nucleotides not matched to a gene: 13. This CDR3 has 18 amino acids. The CDR3 is CARRRKGDRLSGANVLTF. The CDR3 coding sequence is TGTGCCAGGAGACGAAAGGGGGACAGGCTCTCTGGGGCCAACGTCCTGACTTTC.

This clonotype was counted only a few times. The J gene is TRBJ1-2, the V gene TRBV27; D might be TRBD1 (5 bases). This CDR3 comprises 14 residues. Germline assignment: CDR1 MNHEY and CDR2 SMNVEV (reference sequence). The V end lost 5 bases, the J end lost 6 bases, and 16 bases lay between the germline ends. In nucleotides, the CDR3 is TGTGCCAGCAGTCCCGGGGGAAGGGTGAATGGCTACACCTTC. Protein sequence: CASSPGGRVNGYTF.

The V gene is TRBV19, the J gene TRBJ1-5, with unresolved D. Germline V lookup: CDR1 LNHDA, CDR2 SQIVND (reference sequence). The V and J ends lost 0 bases and 0 bases respectively, with 3 bases between them. This CDR3 has 14 residues. The CDR3 DNA reads as TGTGCCAGTAGTATAGAAGATAGCAATCAGCCCCAGCATTTT. The encoded protein is CASSIEDSNQPQHF.

This clonotype was recorded at least ten times. This sequence joins TRBV2 and TRBJ1-2; D may be TRBD1 (5 bases). The V gene's germline CDR1 is SNHLY and CDR2 FYNNEI. The CDR3 runs 13 residues. The V and J ends lost 3 bases and 6 bases respectively, with 11 bases between them. This CDR3 reads CASSERGFDGYTF. In DNA, the CDR3 is TGTGCCAGCAGTGAGCGGGGGTTCGATGGCTACACCTTC.

This clonotype appeared many times. Germline and junction disagree at one end, which may indicate a read error. This sequence joins TRBV9 and TRBJ1-1; no clear D gene. In germline, CDR1 is SGDLS, CDR2 YYNGEE. The CDR3 contains 14 residues. The CDR3 reads CASSVGRRNNEAFF. The DNA of the CDR3 is TGTGCCAGCAGCGTGGGTCGGAGGAACAATGAAGCTTTCTTT.

To note about this clonotype: The junction does not match germline at one end; this may be a read error. The CDR3 DNA sequence: TGTGCCAGCAGTCCAGACGCAAGAGGAAATGAGCCCAAGCATTTT. Amino acid sequence: CASSPDARGNEPKHF. V usage is TRBV2 and J usage is TRBJ1-5; D not certain. Germline assignment: CDR1 SNHLY and CDR2 FYNNEI. The CDR3 is made up of 15 amino acids.

The genes are TRBV10-3 and TRBJ2-5; D is perhaps TRBD2 (6 bases). Trimming shortened V by 0 bases and J by 4 bases, and 6 bases separated the two germline ends. Germline V gene sequence: CDR1 ENHRY, CDR2 SYGVKD. The CDR3 runs 13 residues. Written as DNA, the CDR3 is TGTGCCATCAGTGAGTCAGCGGGAGAGACCCAGTACTTC. It specifies CAISESAGETQYF.

This clonotype was observed many times. V and J are TRBV12-3 or TRBV12-4 and TRBJ2-7; D may be TRBD1 (6 bases). Deletions cut 3 bases from V and 5 bases from J, with 14 bases between. The CDR3 contains 14 residues. The CDR3 sequence is CASSLSQGPDEQYF. The CDR3 DNA is TGTGCCAGCAGTTTGAGTCAGGGGCCGGACGAGCAGTACTTC.

In this sample, this clonotype turned up a few times. This chain connects TRBV6-1 to TRBJ2-2; 14 bases fit TRBD2. The CDR3 is 19 residues long. J was trimmed by 3 bases and V by 3 bases; bases with no gene match: 9. Per the germline V gene, CDR1 is MNHNS and CDR2 is SASEGT. The chain's CDR3 is CASSEGLAGVSVDTGELFF. CDR3 bases: TGTGCCAGCAGTGAGGGACTAGCGGGAGTTAGTGTGGACACCGGGGAGCTGTTTTTT.

This clonotype was recorded at least ten times. The chain carries TRBV12-3 or TRBV12-4 and TRBJ1-1, with TRBD1 as a possible D gene (6 bases). This CDR3 contains 15 residues. Between the trimmed V and J ends, which lost 7 bases and 1 base, there was a span of 16 bases. The CDR3 nucleotides are TGTGCCAGCAACCCGGGGGCCCGTGGGAACACTGAAGCTTTCTTT. Translation gives CASNPGARGNTEAFF.

There are many counts of this clonotype. This chain links TRBV5-1 with TRBJ2-7, with D maybe TRBD1 (5 bases). V dropped 0 bases and J dropped 5 bases, with 9 bases sitting between them. Per germline, CDR1 SGHRS and CDR2 YFSETQ. The length of the CDR3 is 13 residues. CDR3 sequence (DNA): TGCGCCAGCAGCTTGGACAGGTCCGACGAGCAGTACTTC. Its protein product is CASSLDRSDEQYF.

The sample holds many counts of this clonotype. The chain has TRBV12-3 or TRBV12-4 and TRBJ1-6; D call uncertain. V shed 1 base and J shed 0 bases, with 7 bases lying between them. The CDR3 is 16 amino acids. The CDR3 loop reads CASSLDGYSYNSPLHF. The CDR3 DNA reads TGTGCCAGCAGTTTAGACGGATACTCCTATAATTCACCCCTCCACTTT.

The chain recombines TRBV7-2 with TRBJ2-6; the D gene is possibly TRBD2 (5 bases). Germline CDR1 reads SGHTA; CDR2 reads FQGNSA. The V end lost 0 bases, the J end lost 2 bases, and 11 bases lay between the germline ends. The CDR3 runs 17 residues. The CDR3 DNA reads TGTGCCAGCAGCTTAGCCCTCGTCGGGGCTGGGGCCAACGTCCTGACTTTC. Translating it yields CASSLALVGAGANVLTF.

This clonotype came up a few times. The rearrangement joins TRBV12-3 or TRBV12-4 to TRBJ1-5; 7 bases align to TRBD1. With 4 bases clipped from V and 3 bases from J, the junction kept 6 bases outside the gene matches. The CDR3 covers 15 residues. The CDR3 loop reads CASSSRDSLNQPQHF. In nucleotides, the CDR3 is TGTGCCAGCAGTTCCCGGGACAGCCTCAATCAGCCCCAGCATTTT.

This clonotype turned up a few times. The chain recombines TRBV27 with TRBJ1-2; 8 bases fit TRBD1. CDR3 size: 13 residues. J gave up 6 bases and V 6 bases, and 6 bases lay outside the gene matches. Germline CDR1 MNHEY, CDR2 SMNVEV (reference sequence). The CDR3 sequence is CASSRRGLDGYTF. As DNA, the CDR3 is TGTGCCAGCAGCCGCAGGGGGCTGGATGGCTACACCTTC.

This clonotype appeared many times. The chain has TRBV12-3 or TRBV12-4 and TRBJ1-2; D unresolved. Trimming took off 2 bases at V and 7 bases at J, with 11 bases between the two ends. The CDR3 contains 13 residues. The CDR3 protein is CASSLLSGFGYTF. For the CDR3, the DNA is TGTGCCAGCAGTTTACTCTCTGGGTTTGGCTACACCTTC.

The chain joins TRBV6-1 to TRBJ1-1; TRBD1 matches 8 bases. The CDR3 spans 14 residues. The V segment lost 6 bases and the J segment 1 base; nucleotides outside the gene matches: 4. Per germline, CDR1 MNHNS and CDR2 SASEGT. The CDR3 coding sequence is TGTGCCAGCAGGCAGGACAGGGCGAACACTGAAGCTTTCTTT. Its protein product is CASRQDRANTEAFF.

This clonotype was picked up a small number of times. The chain carries TRBV5-1 and TRBJ2-2; D perhaps matches TRBD1 (5 bases). V dropped 0 bases and J dropped 0 bases, with 9 bases sitting between them. This CDR3 spans 16 amino acids. Germline CDR1 SGHRS, CDR2 YFSETQ. DNA for the CDR3: TGCGCCAGCAGCTTGGAAGACAGCGCGAACACCGGGGAGCTGTTTTTT. Its translation is CASSLEDSANTGELFF.

CDR3 DNA sequence: TGCAGTGCTCCAGCCTGGGGGAAGAGCTCCTACGAGCAGTACTTC. It is translated as CSAPAWGKSSYEQYF. The chain recombines TRBV20-1 with TRBJ2-7; D possibly matches TRBD1 or TRBD2 (5 bases each). Per the germline V gene, CDR1 is DFQATT and CDR2 is SNEGSKA (reference sequence). The CDR3 runs 15 residues. The ends were cut back, 5 bases at V and 0 bases at J, with 17 bases in the middle.

This clonotype came up many times. The gene calls are TRBV11-2 and TRBJ2-2; D is unresolved. The V end was cut by 4 bases, the J end by 7 bases, with 4 bases between. Germline V gene data show CDR1 as SGHAT and CDR2 as FQNNGV. This CDR3 is built from 11 residues. The CDR3, as DNA: TGTGCCAGCAGCTCCCTCGGGGAGCTGTTTTTT. This encodes CASSSLGELFF.